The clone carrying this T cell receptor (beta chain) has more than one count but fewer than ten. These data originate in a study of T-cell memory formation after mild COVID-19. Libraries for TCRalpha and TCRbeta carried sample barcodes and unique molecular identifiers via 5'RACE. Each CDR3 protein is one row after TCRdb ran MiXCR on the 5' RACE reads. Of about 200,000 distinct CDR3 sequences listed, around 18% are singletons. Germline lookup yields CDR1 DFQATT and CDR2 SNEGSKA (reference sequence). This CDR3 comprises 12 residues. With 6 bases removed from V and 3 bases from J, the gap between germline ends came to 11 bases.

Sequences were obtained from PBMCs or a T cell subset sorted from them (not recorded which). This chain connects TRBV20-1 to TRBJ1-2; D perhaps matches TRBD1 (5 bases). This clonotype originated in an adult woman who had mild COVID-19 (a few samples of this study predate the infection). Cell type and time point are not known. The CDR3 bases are TGCAGTGCCTCCGGGACGTACTATGGCTACACCTTC. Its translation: CSASGTYYGYTF.